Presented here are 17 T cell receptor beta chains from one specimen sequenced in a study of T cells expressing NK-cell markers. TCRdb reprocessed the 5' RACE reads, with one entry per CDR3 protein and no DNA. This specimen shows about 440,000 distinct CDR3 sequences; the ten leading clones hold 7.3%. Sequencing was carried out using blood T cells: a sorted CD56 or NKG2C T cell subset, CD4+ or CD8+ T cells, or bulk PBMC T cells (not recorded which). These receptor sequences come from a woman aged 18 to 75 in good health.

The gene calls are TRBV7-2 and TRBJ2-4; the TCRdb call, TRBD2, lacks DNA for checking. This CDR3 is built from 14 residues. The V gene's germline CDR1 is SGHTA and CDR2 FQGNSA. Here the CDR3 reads CASSLVGLKNIQYF.

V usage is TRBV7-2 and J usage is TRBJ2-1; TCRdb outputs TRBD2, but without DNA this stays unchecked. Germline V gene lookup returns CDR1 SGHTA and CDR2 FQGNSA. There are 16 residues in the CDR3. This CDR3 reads CASKRLAGKSYNEQFF.

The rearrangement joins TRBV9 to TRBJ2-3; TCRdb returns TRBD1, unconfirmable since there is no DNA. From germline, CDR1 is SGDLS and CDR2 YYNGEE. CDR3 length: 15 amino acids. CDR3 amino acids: CASSVFWDSTDTQYF.

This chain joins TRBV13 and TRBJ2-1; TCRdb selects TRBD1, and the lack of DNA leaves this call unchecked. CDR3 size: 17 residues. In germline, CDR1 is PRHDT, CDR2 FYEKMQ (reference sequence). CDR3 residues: CASSLLGGGRPYNEQFF. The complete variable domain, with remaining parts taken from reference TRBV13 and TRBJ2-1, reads AAGVIQSPRHLIKEKRETATLKCYPIPRHDTVYWYQQGPGQDPQFLISFYEKMQSDKGSIPDRFSAQQFSDYHSELNMSSLELGDSALYFCASSLLGGGRPYNEQFFGPGTRLTVL.

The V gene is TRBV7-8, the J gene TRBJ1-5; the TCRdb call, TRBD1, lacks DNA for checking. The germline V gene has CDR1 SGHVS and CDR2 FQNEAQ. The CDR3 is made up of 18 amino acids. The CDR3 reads CASSLAGRQGTSNQPQHF.

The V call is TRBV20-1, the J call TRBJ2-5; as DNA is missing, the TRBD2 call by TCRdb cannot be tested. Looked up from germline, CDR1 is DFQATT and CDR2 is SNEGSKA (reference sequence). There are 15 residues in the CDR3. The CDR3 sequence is CSARPPDWYQETQYF.

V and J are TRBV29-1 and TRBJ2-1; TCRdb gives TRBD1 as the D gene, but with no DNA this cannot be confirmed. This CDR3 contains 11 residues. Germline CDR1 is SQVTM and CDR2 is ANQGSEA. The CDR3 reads CSGSVAPEQFF.

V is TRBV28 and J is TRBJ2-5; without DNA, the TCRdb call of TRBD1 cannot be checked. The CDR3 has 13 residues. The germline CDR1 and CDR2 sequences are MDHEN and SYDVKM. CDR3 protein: CASRTVNQETQYF.

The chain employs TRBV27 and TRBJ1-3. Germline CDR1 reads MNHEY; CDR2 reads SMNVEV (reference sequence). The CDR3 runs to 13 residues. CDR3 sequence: CASSLSRGNTIYF.

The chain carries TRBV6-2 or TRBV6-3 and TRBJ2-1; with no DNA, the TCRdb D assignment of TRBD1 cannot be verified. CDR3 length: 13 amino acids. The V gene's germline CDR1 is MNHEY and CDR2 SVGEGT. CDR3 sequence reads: CASSWTGGHEQFF.

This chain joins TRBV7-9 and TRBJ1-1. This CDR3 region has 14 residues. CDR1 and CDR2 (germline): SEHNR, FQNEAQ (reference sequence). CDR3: CASTRTGTAGAAFF.

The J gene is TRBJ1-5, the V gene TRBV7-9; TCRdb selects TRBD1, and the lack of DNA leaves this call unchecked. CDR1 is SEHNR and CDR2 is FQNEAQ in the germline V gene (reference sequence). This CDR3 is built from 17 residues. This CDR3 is CASSLAAPGQINQPQHF.

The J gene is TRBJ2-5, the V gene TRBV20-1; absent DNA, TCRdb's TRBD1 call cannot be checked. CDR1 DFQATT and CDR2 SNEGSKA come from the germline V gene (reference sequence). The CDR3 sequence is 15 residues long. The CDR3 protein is CSARTRGEIRETQYF.

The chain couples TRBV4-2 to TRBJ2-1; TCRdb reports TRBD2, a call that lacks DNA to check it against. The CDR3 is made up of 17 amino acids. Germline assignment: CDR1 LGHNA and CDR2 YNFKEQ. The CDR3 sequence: CASSQVGALAGINEQFF.

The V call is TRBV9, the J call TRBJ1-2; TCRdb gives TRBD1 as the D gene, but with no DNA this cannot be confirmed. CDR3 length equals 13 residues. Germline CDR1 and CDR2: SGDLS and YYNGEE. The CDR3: CASSVARGYGYTF.

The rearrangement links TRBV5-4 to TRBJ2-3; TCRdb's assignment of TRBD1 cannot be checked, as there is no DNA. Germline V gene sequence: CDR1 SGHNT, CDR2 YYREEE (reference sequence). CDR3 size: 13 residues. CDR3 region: CASSPGQADTQYF. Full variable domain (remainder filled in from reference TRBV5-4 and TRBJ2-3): ETGVTQSPTHLIKTRGQQVTLRCSSQSGHNTVSWYQQALGQGPQFIFQYYREEENGRGNFPPRFSGLQFPNYSSELNVNALELDDSALYLCASSPGQADTQYFGPGTRLTVL.

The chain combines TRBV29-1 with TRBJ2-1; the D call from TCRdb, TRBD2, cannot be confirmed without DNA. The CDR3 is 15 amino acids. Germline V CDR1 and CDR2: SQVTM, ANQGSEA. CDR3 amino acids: CSVEGTSGSSGEQFF.